This TCR beta chain was identified in a study of beta chain features in type 1 diabetes. In regard to this clone: Other DNA sequences from this sample encode an identical CDR3 as well.

Every isolated RNA sample was fully reverse transcribed, so sequencing captured expressed TCRB transcripts. The data were produced by immunoSEQ multiplex PCR, yet TCRdb's version contains in-frame clones alone and is incomplete. The data hold 360,000 or so clones, with 15% to 20% observed a single time. The origin of this receptor is a woman younger than 35 in good health. Sequencing used naive CD4+ T cells from blood.

The CDR3 bases are TGCGCCAGCAGCAGGGGACAGGGAGGCGAGACCCAGTACTTC. It yields the protein CASSRGQGGETQYF. The V and J genes are TRBV5-1 and TRBJ2-5, with 9 bases fitting TRBD1. Looked up from germline, CDR1 is SGHRS and CDR2 is YFSETQ. J was trimmed by 5 bases and V by 4 bases; bases with no gene match: 6. This CDR3 is built from 14 residues.